The rows below give T cell receptor beta chains drawn from one sample of a study of Graves' ophthalmopathy and Graves' hyperthyroidism. TCRdb reprocessed the multiplex PCR reads via MiXCR and lists one record per CDR3 protein. The table has some 350,000 distinct CDR3 sequences, about 18% seen once; the top ten hold 2.4%. The sample comprised peripheral blood. These receptors originate from an adult woman with stable Graves' hyperthyroidism. CDR3s include the opening cysteine and the closing phenylalanine or tryptophan. The D gene is left open where the match is weak. The size field is filled for only some rows; it gives once, few, many or a size class.

>TRBJ1-2|TRBV5-1|-|many
TGCGCCAGCAGCGTACCCACAGGAGGCGATGGCTACACCTTC
CASSVPTGGDGYTF
>TRBJ1-3|TRBV11-2|-|once
TGTGCCAGCACCTGGGGCAGGGCTAAGAGCTCTGGAAACACCATATATTTT
CASTWGRAKSSGNTIYF
>TRBJ1-6|TRBV6-1|TRBD1|-
TGTGCCAGCAGTGAATGGGAACAGGGGTATAATTCACCCCTCCACTTT
CASSEWEQGYNSPLHF
>TRBJ1-2|TRBV6-2/TRBV6-3|TRBD1|many
TGTGCCAGCAGTTATTTCTCTCCTCCGGGACAGGGGGTTTATGGCTACACCTTC
CASSYFSPPGQGVYGYTF
>TRBJ2-7|TRBV19|-|many
TGTGCCAGTAGTCCGGGGTGGGGCCCCTACGAGCAGTACTTC
CASSPGWGPYEQYF
>TRBJ2-7|TRBV29-1|-|many
TGCAGCGTTGGGGTTAGATCCTACGAGCAGTACTTC
CSVGVRSYEQYF
>TRBJ1-3|TRBV4-3|-|many
TGCGCCAGCAGCCAAGGGACTGGGAGAAACACCATATATTTT
CASSQGTGRNTIYF
>TRBJ2-7|TRBV29-1|-|-
TGCAGCGTTCGTATGCCGGGGGTTGGGCACCTAACCTACGAGCAGTACTTC
CSVRMPGVGHLTYEQYF
>TRBJ1-1|TRBV6-1|-|-
TGTGCCAGCAACCTACTGCCCCCGGCGAACACTGAAGCTTTCTTT
CASNLLPPANTEAFF
>TRBJ2-7|TRBV28|-|many
TGTGCCAGCAGTTTACCGGGATTATCCTACGAGCAGTACTTC
CASSLPGLSYEQYF
>TRBJ1-4|TRBV12-3/TRBV12-4|-|few
TGTGCCAGCAGCCAAGGTGTGTCCGCAACTAATGAAAAACTGTTTTTT
CASSQGVSATNEKLFF
>TRBJ1-1|TRBV29-1|-|few
TGCAGCGTTGTGGGGACAAAGAACACTGAAGCTTTCTTT
CSVVGTKNTEAFF
>TRBJ2-5|TRBV12-3/TRBV12-4|TRBD1|once
TGTGCCAGCAGTCGGATTACACAGGGGGAAGAGACCCAGTACTTC
CASSRITQGEETQYF
>TRBJ1-1|TRBV7-2|-|-
TGTGCCAGCAGCTTAAGACTAAGCGAAGCTTTCTTT
CASSLRLSEAFF
>TRBJ2-3|TRBV6-2/TRBV6-3|TRBD2|many
TGTGCCAGCAGTTCCCTCGGGCTAGCGGGAGGTTCGACGCAGTATTTT
CASSSLGLAGGSTQYF
>TRBJ1-1|TRBV10-3|-|many
TGTGCCATCAAGGAAGGGGGGGACACTGAAGCTTTCTTT
CAIKEGGDTEAFF
>TRBJ2-5|TRBV20-1|TRBD2|many
TGCAGTGCTAGAGATTCTAGGCGAGCGGGAGTTTGGGAGACCCAGTACTTC
CSARDSRRAGVWETQYF
>TRBJ2-7|TRBV5-1|-|many
TGCGCCAGCAGCTTGGTAAGCGGACTACTCTCCTACGAGCAGTACTTC
CASSLVSGLLSYEQYF
>TRBJ1-2|TRBV11-2|-|once
TGTGCCAGCAGCTTAGCCCAGAACTATGGCTACACCTTC
CASSLAQNYGYTF
>TRBJ2-2|TRBV11-1|TRBD2|few
TGTGCCAGCAGCTTAGTGGGACTAGCGACAACCGGGGAGCTGTTTTTT
CASSLVGLATTGELFF
>TRBJ1-3|TRBV29-1|-|-
TGCAGCGTTTATCTGGGCGGCTTCTCTGGAAACACCATATATTTT
CSVYLGGFSGNTIYF
>TRBJ2-2|TRBV15|TRBD2|many
TGTGCCACCAGCAGAGATGCTGGGACTAGCGGGAGGGCCGGGACCGGGGAGCTGTTTTTT
CATSRDAGTSGRAGTGELFF
>TRBJ2-7|TRBV30|-|many
TGTGCCTGGAGTGTAGGGGGGGCCGGGCAGTACTTC
CAWSVGGAGQYF
>TRBJ2-7|TRBV9|TRBD1|-
TGTGCCAGCAGCGCCACAGGACAGGGTTACGAGCAGTACTTC
CASSATGQGYEQYF
>TRBJ2-5|TRBV6-1|TRBD1|many
TGTGCCAGCAGTCCCCCAGGGGACAGGGTAGGAAAGACCCAGTACTTC
CASSPPGDRVGKTQYF
>TRBJ2-7|TRBV14|-|many
TGTGCCAGCAGCCGGTTGGTGGGGGCCTACGAGCAGTACTTC
CASSRLVGAYEQYF
>TRBJ2-5|TRBV30|-|once
TGTGCCTGGAGTGTAGGAGACAGGGCGCAGGCGGGGAGAGAGACCCAGTACTTC
CAWSVGDRAQAGRETQYF
>TRBJ1-1|TRBV6-4|TRBD1|many
TGTGCCAGCAGAGGGTTAGGAGGGACAGAGAACACTGAAGCTTTCTTT
CASRGLGGTENTEAFF